The 30 T cell receptor beta chains presented below share a single source sample, sequenced in a study of blood T cell repertoires in COVID-19. Assay: immunoSEQ multiplex PCR; the TCRdb copy retains only in-frame clones and omits some. This sample carries roughly 65,000 clones, about 92% of them seen once, and the ten largest clones take about 1.3%. Sequenced: peripheral blood. These receptors were collected from a man between 60 and 70 years old with acute or convalescent COVID-19.

This clone appeared a few times. The chain uses TRBV4-2 and TRBJ1-2; D not certain. Germline CDR1 is LGHNA and CDR2 is YNFKEQ. Trimming cost V 4 bases and J 5 bases, with 14 bases left between them. The CDR3 runs to 14 residues. The CDR3 reads CASSPPTGNYGYTF. DNA for the CDR3: TGTGCCAGCAGCCCTCCGACTGGCAATTATGGCTACACCTTC.

This rearrangement joins TRBV6-5 to TRBJ2-1, with 8 bases aligning to TRBD1. Unmatched junction bases numbered 7, after V lost 6 bases and J lost 6 bases. The CDR3 loop spans 14 amino acids. The germline CDR1 and CDR2 sequences are MNHEY and SVGAGI. Here the CDR3 DNA reads TGTGCCAGCAGGTCGGACAGGGCTAGCAATGAGCAGTTCTTC. Translation gives CASRSDRASNEQFF.

The gene calls are TRBV10-1 and TRBJ1-4; D is possibly TRBD1 (5 bases). Germline CDR1 reads WNHNN; CDR2 reads SYGVQD (reference sequence). Between the trimmed V and J ends, which lost 3 bases and 6 bases, there was a span of 5 bases. The CDR3 has 12 residues. The CDR3 DNA reads TGCGCCAGCAGTGACAGGGATGAAAAACTGTTTTTT. Its translation is CASSDRDEKLFF.

This chain connects TRBV18 to TRBJ1-1; 7 nucleotides line up with TRBD1. This CDR3 region has 15 residues. The germline V gene encodes CDR1 KGHSH and CDR2 LQKENI. The V and J ends lost 3 bases and 3 bases, in that order; junction bases with no gene match: 7. The CDR3 coding sequence is TGTGCCAGCTCACCTGGTAGGGGGCAGGACACTGAAGCTTTCTTT. Its translation is CASSPGRGQDTEAFF.

The rearrangement links TRBV5-1 to TRBJ1-1, with a tentative D call TRBD1 (6 bases). The germline V gene encodes CDR1 SGHRS and CDR2 YFSETQ. CDR3 size: 14 residues. Deletions cut 5 bases from V and 0 bases from J, with 11 bases between. Written as DNA, the CDR3 is TGCGCCAGCAGATCGGGACATATGAACACTGAAGCTTTCTTT. As protein: CASRSGHMNTEAFF.

The chain links TRBV4-1 to TRBJ1-5; D not resolved. Deletions cut 1 base from V and 5 bases from J, with 15 bases between. The germline CDR1 and CDR2 sequences are MGHRA and YSYEKL. This CDR3 is built from 16 residues. The CDR3 bases are TGCGCCAGCAGCCAAGGGCTAGCAGACTGGTATCAGCCCCAGCATTTT. This encodes CASSQGLADWYQPQHF.

This rearrangement joins TRBV5-1 to TRBJ1-1; weak D call: TRBD1 (5 bases). The germline V and J ends were trimmed by 0 bases and 0 bases, with 12 bases remaining between them. There are 16 residues in the CDR3. Germline CDR1 and CDR2: SGHRS and YFSETQ. The CDR3 DNA sequence: TGCGCCAGCAGCTTGGAAGGGGTACTGGTGAACACTGAAGCTTTCTTT. Protein product: CASSLEGVLVNTEAFF.

This chain connects TRBV5-4 to TRBJ1-1, with 9 bases identical to TRBD1. Germline CDR1 SGHNT, CDR2 YYREEE (reference sequence). This CDR3 has 15 amino acids. J gave up 5 bases and V 3 bases, and 8 bases lay outside the gene matches. CDR3 region: CASSWGTGRETEAFF. The CDR3 nucleotides are TGTGCCAGCAGCTGGGGGACAGGGAGGGAAACTGAAGCTTTCTTT. Based on the CDR3 plus reference TRBV5-4 and TRBJ1-1, the full variable domain is ETGVTQSPTHLIKTRGQQVTLRCSSQSGHNTVSWYQQALGQGPQFIFQYYREEENGRGNFPPRFSGLQFPNYSSELNVNALELDDSALYLCASSWGTGRETEAFFGQGTRLTVV.

This chain uses TRBV9 with TRBJ2-2; TRBD1 matches 11 bases. Germline CDR1 and CDR2: SGDLS and YYNGEE. The CDR3 length is 15 residues. Germline trimming cut 5 bases from V and 6 bases from J; bases unmatched to any gene: 6. The CDR3 spells CASRGDRGDPGELFF. CDR3 bases: TGTGCCAGCAGAGGGGACAGGGGGGATCCCGGGGAGCTGTTTTTT.

Concerning this clone itself: Sequence at one end of the junction differs from germline and may be a read error. The same CDR3 arises from other DNA sequences in this sample as well. The chain has TRBV5-4 and TRBJ1-1; D call uncertain. The CDR3 is 14 amino acids. From germline, CDR1 is SGHNT and CDR2 YYREEE (reference sequence). The CDR3 nucleotides read TGTGCCAGCAGTTTGGACGGAGCCAACACTGAAGCTTTCTTT. This translates into CASSLDGANTEAFF.

The chain is built from TRBV24-1 and TRBJ1-5, with 11 bases that match TRBD1. This CDR3 spans 15 amino acids. V shed 2 bases, J shed 6 bases, and the junction held 2 bases outside the gene matches. CDR1 KGHDR and CDR2 SFDVKD come from the germline V gene. The CDR3 bases are TGTGCCACCAGTGATTCGGGACAGGGGGTTCAGCCCCAGCATTTT. Residues: CATSDSGQGVQPQHF.

This chain joins TRBV5-6 and TRBJ1-3; 7 bases are a match to TRBD1. Trimming removed 3 bases from V and 0 bases from J; junction bases left unmatched: 9. This CDR3 has 17 amino acids. CDR1 and CDR2 from the germline V gene are SGHDT and YYEEEE. The DNA of the CDR3 is TGTGCCAGCAGCTCTCTCGACAGGGCTCCCTCTGGAAACACCATATATTTT. Its translation is CASSSLDRAPSGNTIYF.

The rearrangement uses TRBV5-1 and TRBJ2-5, with a weak D call TRBD2 (5 bases). The CDR3 length is 15 residues. Germline V gene data show CDR1 as SGHRS and CDR2 as YFSETQ. V was shortened by 2 bases and J by 4 bases, with 15 bases between the two germline ends. For the CDR3, the DNA is TGCGCCAGCAGCTTTCCAAAGGGAGTTCGAGAGACCCAGTACTTC. It yields the protein CASSFPKGVRETQYF.

The chain carries TRBV2 and TRBJ2-5, with 13 bases aligning to TRBD2. The V segment lost 7 bases and the J segment 0 bases; nucleotides outside the gene matches: 8. Germline CDR1 reads SNHLY; CDR2 reads FYNNEI. CDR3 length equals 17 residues. The CDR3 spells CASTGLAGVGYQETQYF. DNA for the CDR3: TGTGCCAGCACCGGACTAGCGGGGGTGGGGTACCAAGAGACCCAGTACTTC.

This clone has just one count. This rearrangement joins TRBV19 to TRBJ2-5, with 8 bases aligning to TRBD2. CDR1 and CDR2 (germline): LNHDA, SQIVND (reference sequence). V shed 2 bases and J 5 bases; nucleotides not matched to a gene: 10. The CDR3 length is 16 residues. In DNA, the CDR3 is TGTGCCAGTAGTATACGGCGGGGGGCGAGGGTGGAGACCCAGTACTTC. As protein: CASSIRRGARVETQYF.

The chain recombines TRBV13 with TRBJ1-3, with D tentatively TRBD1 (5 bases). Trimming left V 3 bases short and J 2 bases short, with 8 bases between. Germline V CDR1 and CDR2: PRHDT, FYEKMQ (reference sequence). This CDR3 has 14 residues. CDR3 residues: CASSLGQPGNTIYF. The CDR3 DNA reads as TGTGCCAGCAGCTTGGGGCAGCCTGGAAACACCATATATTTT.

The chain uses TRBV5-1 and TRBJ2-2; D is perhaps TRBD1 (6 bases). The ends were cut back, 3 bases at V and 5 bases at J, with 8 bases in the middle. There are 13 residues in the CDR3. Germline CDR1 SGHRS, CDR2 YFSETQ. The DNA of the CDR3 is TGCGCCAGCAGCTCCCAGGGGACCGGGGAGCTGTTTTTT. It is translated as CASSSQGTGELFF. The variable domain in full, with the rest retrieved from reference TRBV5-1 and TRBJ2-2, is KAGVTQTPRYLIKTRGQQVTLSCSPISGHRSVSWYQQTPGQGLQFLFEYFSETQRNKGNFPGRFSGRQFSNSRSEMNVSTLELGDSALYLCASSSQGTGELFFGEGSRLTVL.

V is TRBV3-1 (or the pseudogene TRBV3-2) and J is TRBJ1-2; 7 positions match TRBD1. The J segment lost 8 bases and the V segment lost 1 base, leaving 7 bases of the junction unmatched. The CDR3 spans 14 residues. The germline V gene has CDR1 LGHDT and CDR2 YNNKEL (reference sequence). CDR3 amino acids: CASSQAGTEDGYTF. The DNA for the CDR3 is TGTGCCAGCAGCCAAGCCGGGACAGAGGACGGCTACACCTTC.

The chain carries TRBV29-1 and TRBJ1-1; weak D call: TRBD1 (6 bases). This CDR3 comprises 11 residues. Germline values: CDR1 SQVTM, CDR2 ANQGSEA. The V end lost 6 bases, the J end lost 6 bases, and 11 bases lay between the germline ends. This CDR3 reads CSVRGGPEAFF. In DNA form, the CDR3 reads TGCAGCGTGCGAGGGGGACCTGAAGCTTTCTTT.

This clone was detected a few times. In the same sample, other DNA sequences code for this CDR3. The chain is built from TRBV11-2 and TRBJ2-1; D is ambiguous. The CDR3 consists of 13 residues. V lost 2 bases to trimming and J lost 5 bases, with 7 bases between them. CDR1 SGHAT and CDR2 FQNNGV come from the germline V gene. CDR3 sequence (DNA): TGTGCCAGCAGCTTAACTACAAACAATGAGCAGTTCTTC. This codes for CASSLTTNNEQFF.

This chain joins TRBV6-5 and TRBJ2-7, with 8 positions matching TRBD2. V shed 4 bases, J shed 2 bases, and the junction held 10 bases outside the gene matches. This CDR3 region has 16 residues. Germline lookup yields CDR1 MNHEY and CDR2 SVGAGI. CDR3 sequence reads: CASSSLPGLGTYEQYF. The CDR3 DNA reads TGTGCCAGCAGTTCATTACCGGGACTAGGGACCTACGAGCAGTACTTC.

The chain recombines TRBV5-6 with TRBJ1-2, with D tentatively TRBD1 (5 bases). V was pared by 0 bases and J by 0 bases, with 6 bases between. This CDR3 is 14 amino acids long. Per germline, CDR1 SGHDT and CDR2 YYEEEE. The CDR3 coding sequence is TGTGCCAGCAGCTTGGCACAGGCTAACTATGGCTACACCTTC. Its translation: CASSLAQANYGYTF.

This chain uses TRBV19 with TRBJ2-2; possible D gene TRBD1, 6 bases. Per germline, CDR1 LNHDA and CDR2 SQIVND (reference sequence). The CDR3 has 16 amino acids. Deletions cut 5 bases from V and 1 base from J, with 14 bases between. The CDR3 here is CASSGGASWNTGELFF. The CDR3 DNA follows: TGTGCCAGTAGTGGGGGCGCTAGCTGGAACACCGGGGAGCTGTTTTTT. Using reference TRBV19 and TRBJ2-2 for the parts outside the CDR3, the full variable domain is DGGITQSPKYLFRKEGQNVTLSCEQNLNHDAMYWYRQDPGQGLRLIYYSQIVNDFQKGDIAEGYSVSREKKESFPLTVTSAQKNPTAFYLCASSGGASWNTGELFFGEGSRLTVL.

This rearrangement joins TRBV6-5 to TRBJ2-6; possibly TRBD2 for D (5 bases). The CDR3 runs 16 residues. Germline CDR1 and CDR2: MNHEY and SVGAGI. The V and J ends lost 2 bases and 1 base respectively, with 9 bases between them. The CDR3, as DNA: TGTGCCAGCAGTTACCGGGGTAGGTCTGGGGCCAACGTCCTGACTTTC. It codes for CASSYRGRSGANVLTF.

The rearrangement uses TRBV5-1 and TRBJ1-1; 7 bases line up with TRBD1. Germline trimming cut 3 bases from V and 3 bases from J; bases unmatched to any gene: 5. Per the germline V gene, CDR1 is SGHRS and CDR2 is YFSETQ. The CDR3 loop spans 14 amino acids. This CDR3 is CASSSDRTYTEAFF. In DNA, the CDR3 is TGCGCCAGCAGCTCGGACAGGACCTACACTGAAGCTTTCTTT.

This rearrangement joins TRBV10-2 to TRBJ2-2, with D possibly being TRBD1 (6 bases). The CDR3 totals 15 residues. In germline, CDR1 is WSHSY, CDR2 SAAADI. V dropped 8 bases and J dropped 2 bases, with 15 bases sitting between them. The CDR3 DNA reads TGCGCCAGCTGCATCACGACAGGCAACACCGGGGAGCTGTTTTTT. Translated, it gives CASCITTGNTGELFF.

This clone was seen only once. The chain uses TRBV19 and TRBJ2-5; D is ambiguous. The CDR3 sequence is 15 residues long. V was pared by 3 bases and J by 2 bases, with 13 bases between. Germline V CDR1 and CDR2: LNHDA, SQIVND (reference sequence). CDR3 sequence: CASSITRSLQETQYF. The CDR3 DNA is TGTGCCAGTAGTATTACGAGGTCCCTACAAGAGACCCAGTACTTC.

V is TRBV7-2 and J is TRBJ2-1; D is undetermined. V lost 1 base to trimming and J lost 7 bases, with 11 bases between them. This CDR3 has 14 amino acids. Germline loops: CDR1 SGHTA, CDR2 FQGNSA. The CDR3: CASSLGSVGNEQFF. In nucleotides, the CDR3 is TGTGCCAGCAGCTTAGGGTCGGTCGGTAATGAGCAGTTCTTC.

The genes are TRBV6-1 and TRBJ2-1; D gene uncertain. CDR1 MNHNS and CDR2 SASEGT come from the germline V gene. This CDR3 contains 13 residues. Trimming took off 2 bases at V and 3 bases at J, with 5 bases between the two ends. CDR3 region: CASSELSYNEQFF. CDR3 sequence (DNA): TGTGCCAGCAGTGAACTCAGCTACAATGAGCAGTTCTTC.

This chain joins TRBV9 and TRBJ2-7; D remains unclear. Germline CDR1 SGDLS, CDR2 YYNGEE. V gave up 0 bases and J gave up 3 bases, with 10 bases separating them. This CDR3 spans 14 amino acids. CDR3 loop: CASSVGLSSYEQYF. CDR3 nucleotide sequence: TGTGCCAGCAGCGTAGGGTTATCCAGCTACGAGCAGTACTTC.